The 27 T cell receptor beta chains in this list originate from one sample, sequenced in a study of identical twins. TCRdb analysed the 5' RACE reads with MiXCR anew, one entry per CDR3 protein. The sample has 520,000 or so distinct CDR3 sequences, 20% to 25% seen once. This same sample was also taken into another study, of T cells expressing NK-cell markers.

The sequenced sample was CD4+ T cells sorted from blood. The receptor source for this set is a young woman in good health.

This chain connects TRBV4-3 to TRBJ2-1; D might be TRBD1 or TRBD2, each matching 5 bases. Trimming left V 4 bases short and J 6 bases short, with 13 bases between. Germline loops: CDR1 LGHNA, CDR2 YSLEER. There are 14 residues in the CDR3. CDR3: CASSRRLGGNEQFF. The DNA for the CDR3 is TGCGCCAGCAGCCGCAGACTTGGGGGCAATGAGCAGTTCTTC.

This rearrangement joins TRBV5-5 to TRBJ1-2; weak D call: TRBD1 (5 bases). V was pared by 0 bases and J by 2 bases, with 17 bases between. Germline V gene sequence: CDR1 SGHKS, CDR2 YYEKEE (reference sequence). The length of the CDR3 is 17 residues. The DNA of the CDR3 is TGTGCCAGCAGCTTGGAGGGGAGTCATGGGCTCAACTATGGCTACACCTTC. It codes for CASSLEGSHGLNYGYTF. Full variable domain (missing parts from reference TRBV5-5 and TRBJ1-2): DAGVTQSPTHLIKTRGQQVTLRCSPISGHKSVSWYQQVLGQGPQFIFQYYEKEERGRGNFPDRFSARQFPNYSSELNVNALLLGDSALYLCASSLEGSHGLNYGYTFGSGTRLTVV.

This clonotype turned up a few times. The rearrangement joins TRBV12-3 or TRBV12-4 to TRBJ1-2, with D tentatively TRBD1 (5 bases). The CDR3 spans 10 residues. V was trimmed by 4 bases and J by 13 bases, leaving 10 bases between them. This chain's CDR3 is CASSYPDTTF. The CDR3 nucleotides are TGTGCCAGCAGTTATCCGGACACCACCTTC.

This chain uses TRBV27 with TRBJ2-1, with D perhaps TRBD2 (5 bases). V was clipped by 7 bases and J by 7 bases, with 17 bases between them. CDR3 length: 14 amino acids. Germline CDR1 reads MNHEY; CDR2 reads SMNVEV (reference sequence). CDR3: CASIRVRGGNEQFF. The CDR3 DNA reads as TGTGCCAGCATCCGGGTCCGGGGTGGTAATGAGCAGTTCTTC.

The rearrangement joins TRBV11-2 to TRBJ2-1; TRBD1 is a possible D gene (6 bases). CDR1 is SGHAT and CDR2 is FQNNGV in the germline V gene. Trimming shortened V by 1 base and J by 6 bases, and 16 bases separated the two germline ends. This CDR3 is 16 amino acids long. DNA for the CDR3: TGTGCCAGCAGCTTAGTACCTAGCTGGGGGCTCAATGAGCAGTTCTTC. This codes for CASSLVPSWGLNEQFF. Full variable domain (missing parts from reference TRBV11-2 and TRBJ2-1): EAGVAQSPRYKIIEKRQSVAFWCNPISGHATLYWYQQILGQGPKLLIQFQNNGVVDDSQLPKDRFSAERLKGVDSTLKIQPAKLEDSAVYLCASSLVPSWGLNEQFFGPGTRLTVL.

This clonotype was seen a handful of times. CDR3 region: CASSSRPQYEQYF. CDR3 sequence (DNA): TGTGCCAGCAGTTCACGCCCGCAGTACGAGCAGTACTTC. The chain links TRBV5-5 to TRBJ2-7, with D unclear. Germline lookup yields CDR1 SGHKS and CDR2 YYEKEE (reference sequence). This CDR3 contains 13 residues. The V gene lost 5 bases and the J gene lost 4 bases, with 13 bases spanning the gap.

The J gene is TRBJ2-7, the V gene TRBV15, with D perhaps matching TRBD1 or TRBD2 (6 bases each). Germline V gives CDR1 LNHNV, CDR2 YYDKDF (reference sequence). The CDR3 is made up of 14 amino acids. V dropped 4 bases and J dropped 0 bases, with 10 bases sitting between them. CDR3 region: CATSMGGSSYEQYF. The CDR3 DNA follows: TGTGCCACCAGCATGGGGGGCAGCTCCTACGAGCAGTACTTC.

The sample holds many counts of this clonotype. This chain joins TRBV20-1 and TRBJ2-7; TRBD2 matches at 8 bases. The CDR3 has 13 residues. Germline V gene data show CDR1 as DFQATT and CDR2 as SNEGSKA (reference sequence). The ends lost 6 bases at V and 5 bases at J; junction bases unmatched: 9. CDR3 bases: TGCAGTGCCCTGAGCGGGAGACGTAACGAGCAGTACTTC. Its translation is CSALSGRRNEQYF.

CDR3 coding DNA: TGTGCCACCGTCGGACAGGCCTACAATCAGCCCCAGCATTTT. Its protein product is CATVGQAYNQPQHF. V is TRBV6-1 and J is TRBJ1-5; 7 bases agree with TRBD1. CDR1 is MNHNS and CDR2 is SASEGT in the germline V gene. V trimming: 10 bases; J trimming: 3 bases; junction bases outside the gene matches: 9. The CDR3 sequence is 14 residues long.

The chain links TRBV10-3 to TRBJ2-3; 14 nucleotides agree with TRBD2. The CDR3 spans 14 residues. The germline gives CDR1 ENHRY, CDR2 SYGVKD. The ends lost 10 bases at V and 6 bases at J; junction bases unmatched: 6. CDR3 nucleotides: TGTGCCACGACTAGCGGGAGGGCTGGCGATACGCAGTATTTT. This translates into CATTSGRAGDTQYF.

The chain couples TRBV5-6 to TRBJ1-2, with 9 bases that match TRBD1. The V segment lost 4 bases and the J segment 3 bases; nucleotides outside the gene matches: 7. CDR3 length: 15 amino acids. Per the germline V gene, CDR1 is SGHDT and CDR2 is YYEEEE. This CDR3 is CASSTRDRDDYGYTF. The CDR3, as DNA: TGTGCCAGCAGCACCCGGGACAGGGACGACTATGGCTACACCTTC.

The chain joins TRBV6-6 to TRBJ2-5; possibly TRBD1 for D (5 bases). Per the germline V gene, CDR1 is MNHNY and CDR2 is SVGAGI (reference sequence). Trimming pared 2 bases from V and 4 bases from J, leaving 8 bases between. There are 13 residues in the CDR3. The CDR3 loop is CASSYVQGETQYF. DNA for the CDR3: TGTGCCAGCAGTTACGTTCAGGGAGAGACCCAGTACTTC.

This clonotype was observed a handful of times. In nucleotides, the CDR3 is TGTGCCAGCGCCATCCACTCGAACTATGGCTACACCTTC. The encoded protein is CASAIHSNYGYTF. The rearrangement joins TRBV18 to TRBJ1-2; D uncertain. V dropped 8 bases and J dropped 2 bases, with 12 bases sitting between them. Germline CDR1 and CDR2: KGHSH and LQKENI. There are 13 residues in the CDR3.

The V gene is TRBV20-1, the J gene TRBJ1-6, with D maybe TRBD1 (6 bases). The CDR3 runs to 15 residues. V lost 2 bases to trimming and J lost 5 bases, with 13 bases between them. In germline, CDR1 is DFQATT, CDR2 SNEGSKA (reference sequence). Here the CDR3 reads CSARKGTNDNSPLHF. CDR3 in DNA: TGCAGTGCTAGAAAAGGGACAAATGATAATTCACCCCTCCACTTT.

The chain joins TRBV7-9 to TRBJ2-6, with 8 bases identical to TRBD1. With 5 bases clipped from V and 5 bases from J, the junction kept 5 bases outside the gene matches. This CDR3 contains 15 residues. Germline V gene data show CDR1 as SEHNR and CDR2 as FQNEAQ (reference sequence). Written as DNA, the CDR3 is TGTGCCAGCAGCCTCCGGACAGGGAGGGCCAACGTCCTGACTTTC. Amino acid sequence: CASSLRTGRANVLTF.

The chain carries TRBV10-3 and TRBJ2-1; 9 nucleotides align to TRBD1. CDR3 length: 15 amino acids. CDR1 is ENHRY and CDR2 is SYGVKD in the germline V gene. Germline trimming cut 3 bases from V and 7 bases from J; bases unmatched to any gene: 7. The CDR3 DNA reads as TGTGCCATCAGTGACCCGGGACAGGGTGGAAATGAGCAGTTCTTC. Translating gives CAISDPGQGGNEQFF.

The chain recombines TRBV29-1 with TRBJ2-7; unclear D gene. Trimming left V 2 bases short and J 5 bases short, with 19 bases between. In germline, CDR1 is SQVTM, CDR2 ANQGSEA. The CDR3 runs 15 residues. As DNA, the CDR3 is TGCAGCGTTGAACTTTGGAACAAACCTGTCAACGAGCAGTACTTC. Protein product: CSVELWNKPVNEQYF.

CDR3 DNA: TGTGCCAGCAGCCTTGGACTAGCGGGAGGCCGGAAGCAGTTCTTC. Translated, it gives CASSLGLAGGRKQFF. The chain recombines TRBV7-2 with TRBJ2-1; 14 bases fit TRBD2. With V trimmed by 5 bases and J by 11 bases, 8 bases remained unmatched. The length of the CDR3 is 15 residues. The germline gives CDR1 SGHTA, CDR2 FQGNSA.

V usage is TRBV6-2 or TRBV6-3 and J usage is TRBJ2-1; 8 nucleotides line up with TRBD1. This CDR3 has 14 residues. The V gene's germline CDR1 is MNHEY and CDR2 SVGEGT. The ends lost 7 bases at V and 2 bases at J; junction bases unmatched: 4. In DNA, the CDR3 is TGTGCCAGCACCATACAGGGGGCCTACAATGAGCAGTTCTTC. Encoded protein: CASTIQGAYNEQFF.

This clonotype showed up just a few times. In DNA, the CDR3 is TGCAGTGCCCAAAAGAACACTGAAGCTTTCTTT. Its translation: CSAQKNTEAFF. The genes are TRBV20-1 and TRBJ1-1; D gene ambiguous. The length of the CDR3 is 11 residues. With 6 bases removed from V and 1 base from J, the gap between germline ends came to 6 bases. The germline V gene encodes CDR1 DFQATT and CDR2 SNEGSKA (reference sequence).

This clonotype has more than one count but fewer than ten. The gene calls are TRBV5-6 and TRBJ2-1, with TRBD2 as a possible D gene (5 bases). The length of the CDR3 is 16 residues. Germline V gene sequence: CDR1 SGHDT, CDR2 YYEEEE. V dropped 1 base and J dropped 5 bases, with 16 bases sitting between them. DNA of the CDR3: TGTGCCAGCAGCTTGCCAGGACTCAACCCCAACAATGAGCAGTTCTTC. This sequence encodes CASSLPGLNPNNEQFF. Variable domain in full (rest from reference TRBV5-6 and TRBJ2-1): DAGVTQSPTHLIKTRGQQVTLRCSPKSGHDTVSWYQQALGQGPQFIFQYYEEEERQRGNFPDRFSGHQFPNYSSELNVNALLLGDSALYLCASSLPGLNPNNEQFFGPGTRLTVL.

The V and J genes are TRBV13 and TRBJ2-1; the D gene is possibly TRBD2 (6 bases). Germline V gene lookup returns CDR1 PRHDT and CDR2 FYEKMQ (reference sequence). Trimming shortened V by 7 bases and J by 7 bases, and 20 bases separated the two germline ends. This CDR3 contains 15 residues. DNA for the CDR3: TGTGCCAGCACCCATCTTACTCGCGGGGTTAATGAGCAGTTCTTC. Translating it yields CASTHLTRGVNEQFF.

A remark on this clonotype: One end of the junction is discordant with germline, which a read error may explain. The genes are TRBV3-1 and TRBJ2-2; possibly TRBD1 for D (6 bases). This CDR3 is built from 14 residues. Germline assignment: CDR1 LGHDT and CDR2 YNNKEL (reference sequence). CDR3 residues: CASSQEGGTGELFF. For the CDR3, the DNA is TGCGCCAGCAGCCAAGAAGGGGGCACCGGGGAGCTGTTTTTT.

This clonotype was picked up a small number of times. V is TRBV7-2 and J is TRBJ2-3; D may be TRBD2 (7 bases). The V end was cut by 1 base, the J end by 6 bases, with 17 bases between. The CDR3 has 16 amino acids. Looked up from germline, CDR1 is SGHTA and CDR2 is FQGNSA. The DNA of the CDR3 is TGTGCCAGCAGCTTAGTCGGGGGGCAGCGTGTTGATACGCAGTATTTT. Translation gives CASSLVGGQRVDTQYF. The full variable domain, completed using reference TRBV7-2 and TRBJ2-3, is GAGVSQSPSNKVTEKGKDVELRCDPISGHTALYWYRQSLGQGLEFLIYFQGNSAPDKSGLPSDRFSAERTGGSVSTLTIQRTQQEDSAVYLCASSLVGGQRVDTQYFGPGTRLTVL.

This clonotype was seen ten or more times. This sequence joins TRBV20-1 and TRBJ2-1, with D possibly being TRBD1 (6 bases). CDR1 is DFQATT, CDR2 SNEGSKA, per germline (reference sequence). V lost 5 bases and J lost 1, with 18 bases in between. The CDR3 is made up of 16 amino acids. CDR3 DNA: TGCAGTGCTCCGCCCCTGACAGGCCGGTCCTACAATGAGCAGTTCTTC. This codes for CSAPPLTGRSYNEQFF.

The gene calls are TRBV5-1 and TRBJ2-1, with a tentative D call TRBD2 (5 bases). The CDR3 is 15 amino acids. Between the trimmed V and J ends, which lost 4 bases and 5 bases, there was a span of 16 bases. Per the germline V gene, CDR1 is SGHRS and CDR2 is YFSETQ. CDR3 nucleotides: TGCGCCAGCAGCGGATCCGGGAATCCCAACAATGAGCAGTTCTTC. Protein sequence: CASSGSGNPNNEQFF.

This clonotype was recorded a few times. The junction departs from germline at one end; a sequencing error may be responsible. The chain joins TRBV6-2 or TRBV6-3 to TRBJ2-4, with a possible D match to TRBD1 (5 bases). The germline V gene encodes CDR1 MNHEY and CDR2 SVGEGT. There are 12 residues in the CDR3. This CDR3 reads CASSYRDRINCF. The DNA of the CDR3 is TGTGCCAGCAGTTACCGCGACAGAATTAACTGCTTC.